This is a list of T cell receptor beta chains from one sample in a study of blood T cells in healthy people across ages. TCRdb used MiXCR to reprocess the 5' RACE reads, holding one entry per CDR3 protein. The sample lists some 1,800,000 distinct CDR3 sequences; around 42% were seen once. Sequencing was done on a sample of blood. These receptors came from a human donor in good health. CDR3s leave out the opening cysteine and the closing phenylalanine or tryptophan. Some rows mark clone size as missing; the rest say once, few, many or name a class of expanded clone.

J: TRBJ2-1
V: TRBV6-5
length: 13
size: few
CDR3: ASSYLRGLNNEQF

J: TRBJ2-3
V: TRBV20-1
length: 12
size: NA
CDR3: SARDDFGGQTQY

J: TRBJ2-1
V: TRBV4-3
length: 11
size: NA
CDR3: ASSQVSGGGQF

J: TRBJ2-3
V: TRBV10-3
length: 13
size: few
CDR3: AISGGRNATDTQY

J: TRBJ1-5
V: TRBV29-1
length: 12
size: NA
CDR3: SVTLTGGGQPQH

J: TRBJ2-5
V: TRBV5-1
length: 13
size: few
CDR3: ASSFRRVIGETQY

J: TRBJ1-2
V: TRBV4-2
length: 11
size: once
CDR3: ASSLQFNDGYT

J: TRBJ1-4
V: TRBV25-1
length: 13
size: few
CDR3: ASSEWGGGNEKLF

J: TRBJ1-2
V: TRBV29-1
length: 10
size: NA
CDR3: SAHLQGYGYT

J: TRBJ2-5
V: TRBV7-3
length: 14
size: once
CDR3: ASSLNPSGGPETQY

J: TRBJ1-2
V: TRBV6-5
length: 14
size: NA
CDR3: ASSRGTAIPSYGYT

J: TRBJ2-1
V: TRBV5-1
length: 9
size: NA
CDR3: ASSFQNEQF

J: TRBJ2-7
V: TRBV7-9
length: 15
size: NA
CDR3: ASSLGTGRGNSYEQY

J: TRBJ2-3
V: TRBV29-1
length: 12
size: NA
CDR3: SVRGRVSGNTQY

J: TRBJ2-3
V: TRBV7-2
length: 13
size: NA
CDR3: ASSLVRGMADTQY

J: TRBJ2-1
V: TRBV9
length: 12
size: NA
CDR3: ASSVDGTSNEQF

J: TRBJ2-1
V: TRBV11-2
length: 12
size: many
CDR3: ASSLGAGGNEQF

J: TRBJ1-2
V: TRBV29-1
length: 10
size: few
CDR3: SVLRARYGYT

J: TRBJ2-2
V: TRBV18
length: 13
size: NA
CDR3: ASSPPQLNTGELL

J: TRBJ2-6
V: TRBV29-1
length: 13
size: NA
CDR3: SVEGDETETNVLT

J: TRBJ1-2
V: TRBV4-1
length: 13
size: NA
CDR3: ASSQVGETDYGYT

J: TRBJ1-2
V: TRBV2
length: 10
size: NA
CDR3: ARNSGTLGYT

J: TRBJ1-3
V: TRBV5-6
length: 13
size: few
CDR3: ASSSNDSPGNTIY

J: TRBJ1-2
V: TRBV30
length: 13
size: NA
CDR3: AWSWGGRSPGGYT

J: NA
V: TRBV10-3
length: 14
size: NA
CDR3: AISEYLAGGPDEQY

J: TRBJ2-1
V: TRBV7-8
length: 16
size: few
CDR3: ASSFRTSGGSSYNEQF

J: TRBJ2-1
V: TRBV2
length: 12
size: NA
CDR3: ASSDTRGVNEQF

J: TRBJ1-1
V: TRBV20-1
length: 9
size: once
CDR3: SATRRYEAF

J: TRBJ1-4
V: TRBV5-5
length: 11
size: NA
CDR3: ASSLVPGEILF

J: TRBJ1-6
V: TRBV18
length: 13
size: NA
CDR3: ASSPEHPRDSPLH

J: TRBJ1-2
V: TRBV12-3/TRBV12-4
length: 13
size: NA
CDR3: ASTSPFGGWDGYT

J: TRBJ2-3
V: TRBV11-2
length: 11
size: NA
CDR3: ASSLDQINTQY